The 23 T cell receptor beta chains given below trace back to one sample, sequenced in a study of T cells in women clearing cervical HPV infection. TCRdb's copy holds only in-frame clones and misses some; the assay was immunoSEQ multiplex PCR. Its clone listing holds about 20,000 clones. Specimen: blood buffy coat. The receptors originated from a woman aged 18-69 years with a cervical HPV16 infection that either progressed to CIN3+ or cleared (not recorded which).

On this clone: The read comes to an end 3 residues before the CDR3 does, leaving the germline J gene to fill in the end. This rearrangement joins TRBV7-2 to TRBJ2-2; maybe TRBD1 (6 bases). Germline V CDR1 and CDR2: SGHTA, FQGNSA. CDR3 size: 15 residues. CDR3 DNA, as far as it was read: TGTGCCAGCAGCTTAGCGGGGACACCTAATGAAAAG. Translated, it gives CASSLAGTPNEK. The whole CDR3 is CASSLAGTPNEKLFF.

As concerns this clone: The sequence runs out 3 residues before the end of the CDR3; the remainder is reconstructed from the germline J gene. The V call is TRBV27, the J call TRBJ1-1; 8 nucleotides agree with TRBD1. V shed 5 bases, J shed 6 bases, and the junction held 5 bases outside the gene matches. The CDR3 has 13 amino acids. CDR1 MNHEY and CDR2 SMNVEV come from the germline V gene (reference sequence). The CDR3 reads CASSLRTGPEAFF. The DNA read from the CDR3 is TGTGCCAGCAGTCTCCGGACAGGGCCTGAA.

Comments on this clone: With the read ending 3 residues before the CDR3 end, the germline J gene is used to fill in that end. V gene TRBV2 combines with J gene TRBJ2-5, with 11 bases lining up with TRBD2. There are 15 residues in the CDR3. The germline CDR1 and CDR2 sequences are SNHLY and FYNNEI. V gave up 6 bases and J gave up 0 bases; unmatched junction bases: 3. The CDR3 DNA, read in part, is TGTGCCAGCAGACCGGGACTAGCGGACCAAGAGACC. Amino acids: CASRPGLADQET. The CDR3 in its entirety is CASRPGLADQETQYF.

As to this clone: The CDR3 is cut off 3 residues early in the read; its end comes from the germline J gene. This chain joins TRBV4-2 and TRBJ2-1; 12 positions match TRBD2. Per germline, CDR1 LGHNA and CDR2 YNFKEQ. The CDR3 contains 18 residues. Germline trimming cut 4 bases from V and 3 bases from J; bases unmatched to any gene: 10. Partial CDR3 DNA: TGTGCCAGCAGCCTCCCCGGAACTAGCGGGGGGAACTACAATGAG. It is translated as CASSLPGTSGGNYNE. The complete CDR3 sequence is CASSLPGTSGGNYNEQFF.

Remarks on this clone: With the read ending 3 residues before the CDR3 end, the germline J gene is used to fill in that end. V and J are TRBV4-2 and TRBJ2-2, with D maybe TRBD1 (6 bases). Trimming stripped 3 bases from V and 5 bases from J, with 10 bases between. Germline CDR1 and CDR2: LGHNA and YNFKEQ. The CDR3 runs to 14 residues. The CDR3 is CASSHATGTGELFF. CDR3 bases read: TGTGCCAGCAGCCATGCCACAGGGACCGGGGAG.

Comments on this clone: The read gets to within 3 residues of the CDR3 end, and the germline J gene fills in the rest. The V call is TRBV9, the J call TRBJ2-2, with 7 bases matching TRBD2. Trimming took 4 bases from V and 4 from J; bases not matched to a gene: 10. The V gene's germline CDR1 is SGDLS and CDR2 YYNGEE. The CDR3 totals 16 residues. The chain's CDR3 is CASSPGTTLGTGELFF. The sequenced part of the CDR3 DNA is TGTGCCAGCAGCCCCGGGACTACCCTGGGCACCGGGGAG.

For this clone: The missing CDR3 end, 3 residues past where the read stops, is filled in from the germline J gene. The V and J genes are TRBV13 and TRBJ2-7; no clear D gene. This CDR3 contains 11 residues. Per the germline V gene, CDR1 is PRHDT and CDR2 is FYEKMQ (reference sequence). Trimming removed 6 bases at V and 5 bases at J, with 8 bases between. The part of the CDR3 DNA that was read is TGTGCCAGCAGTCATGGCCACGAG. This codes for CASSHGHE. The entire CDR3 protein is CASSHGHEQYF.

With regard to this clone: The read terminates 3 residues ahead of where the CDR3 ends, so the germline J gene completes it. The chain joins TRBV20-1 to TRBJ2-5; D remains ambiguous. The CDR3 has 13 amino acids. Germline CDR1 reads DFQATT; CDR2 reads SNEGSKA (reference sequence). Between the trimmed V and J ends, which lost 6 bases and 2 bases, there was a span of 13 bases. The CDR3 DNA, read in part, is TGCAGTGCCCCCCGTGGGCAACAAGAGACC. This encodes CSAPRGQQET. The full CDR3 protein reads CSAPRGQQETQYF.

Remarks on this clone: The read ends 3 residues shy of where the CDR3 ends; the end is completed using the germline J gene. The V call is TRBV2, the J call TRBJ2-2, with 10 bases matching TRBD1. V shed 5 bases and J 4 bases; nucleotides not matched to a gene: 1. The CDR3 extends over 14 amino acids. Germline CDR1 SNHLY, CDR2 FYNNEI. This CDR3 reads CASSWTGGTGELFF. The sequenced part of the CDR3 DNA is TGTGCCAGCAGTTGGACAGGGGGCACCGGGGAG.

Comment on this clone: The CDR3 goes on 3 residues after the read ends, and that part is filled in from the germline J gene. The chain links TRBV6-2 or TRBV6-3 to TRBJ2-7, with D tentatively TRBD1 (6 bases). Germline V CDR1 and CDR2: MNHEY, SVGEGT. V was shortened by 5 bases and J by 6 bases, with 11 bases between the two germline ends. The CDR3 length is 12 residues. The CDR3 sequence is CASSPFRGEQYF. The sequenced part of the CDR3 DNA is TGTGCCAGCAGTCCTTTCAGGGGCGAG.

Comments on this clone: Sequencing ends 3 residues short of the CDR3 end; the germline J gene provides the rest. This chain connects TRBV30 to TRBJ2-5; the D is unclear. Germline V gene lookup returns CDR1 GTSNPN and CDR2 SVGIG (reference sequence). With 2 bases removed from V and 4 bases from J, the gap between germline ends came to 8 bases. This CDR3 comprises 12 residues. The CDR3 is CAWSSSPETQYF. The covered CDR3 bases are TGTGCCTGGAGTTCTAGTCCAGAGACC.

About this clone: Read data end 3 residues before the CDR3 end; the end is taken from the germline J gene. This chain joins TRBV19 and TRBJ1-2, with D uncertain. The CDR3 covers 12 residues. In germline, CDR1 is LNHDA, CDR2 SQIVND (reference sequence). CDR3 sequence reads: CASQAFYNDYTF. The CDR3 bases that were read are TGTGCCAGCCAGGCCTTCTACAATGAC.

In the case of this clone: The DNA ends 3 residues before the CDR3 does, and the rest of the CDR3 is filled in from the germline J gene. The rearrangement joins TRBV10-3 to TRBJ2-4; no reliable D call. CDR1 ENHRY and CDR2 SYGVKD come from the germline V gene. The CDR3 extends over 15 amino acids. The CDR3 sequence: CAISGGSDSNQPQYF. Incomplete CDR3 DNA: TGTGCCATCAGTGGTGGTTCAGATAGCAATCAGCCT.

About this clone: The CDR3 end is not reached by the read, which stops 3 residues before it; the germline J gene fills it in. The gene calls are TRBV29-1 and TRBJ2-1; 7 positions match TRBD1. Germline V lookup: CDR1 SQVTM, CDR2 ANQGSEA. V shed 0 bases and J 8 bases; nucleotides not matched to a gene: 10. There are 15 residues in the CDR3. CDR3 loop: CSVEDRQGREYEQFF. CDR3 DNA, as far as it was read: TGCAGCGTTGAAGATCGACAGGGAAGGGAATATGAG.

Turning to this clone: The read halts 3 residues ahead of the CDR3 end, with the missing end drawn from the germline J gene. The gene calls are TRBV10-3 and TRBJ1-5; no reliable D call. Germline-derived CDR1 and CDR2 are ENHRY and SYGVKD. This CDR3 has 13 amino acids. V was pared by 4 bases and J by 6 bases, with 10 bases between. The CDR3 protein is CAISGDPGQPQHF. Incomplete CDR3 DNA: TGTGCCATCAGTGGAGATCCGGGTCAGCCC.

Notes on this clone: The read ends 3 residues early relative to the CDR3; the germline J gene fills the gap. The rearrangement uses TRBV13 and TRBJ1-1; TRBD1 agrees at 10 bases. Germline loops: CDR1 PRHDT, CDR2 FYEKMQ (reference sequence). J was trimmed by 5 bases and V by 5 bases; bases with no gene match: 5. CDR3 length: 14 amino acids. CDR3 amino acids: CASSHGQGGTEAFF. The sequenced part of the CDR3 DNA is TGTGCCAGCAGCCACGGACAGGGGGGGACTGAA.

As for this clone: The CDR3 end lies 3 residues beyond the end of the read and is filled in from the germline J gene. The rearrangement uses TRBV19 and TRBJ2-1, with a possible D match to TRBD2 (6 bases). CDR3 size: 15 residues. Trimming cost V 3 bases and J 1 base, with 10 bases left between them. The germline CDR1 and CDR2 sequences are LNHDA and SQIVND (reference sequence). CDR3 DNA (partial): TGTGCCAGTAGTATCGCGGGGACGTCCTACAATGAG. It specifies CASSIAGTSYNE. The complete CDR3 sequence is CASSIAGTSYNEQFF.

Turning to this clone: Read coverage stops 3 residues before the CDR3 terminus; the germline J gene supplies the remainder. The chain carries TRBV7-9 and TRBJ2-5; no firm D call. V lost 1 base and J lost 2, with 8 bases in between. The CDR3 has 14 residues. Germline lookup yields CDR1 SEHNR and CDR2 FQNEAQ (reference sequence). The CDR3 DNA, read in part, is TGTGCCAGCAGCTTAGTCGTCGGTCAAGAGACC. The encoded protein is CASSLVVGQET. The whole CDR3 is CASSLVVGQETQYF.

About this clone itself: The observed sequence ends 3 residues before the CDR3 terminus, with the missing tail filled in from the germline J gene. The chain has TRBV12-3 or TRBV12-4 and TRBJ2-1; tentative D call: TRBD1 (5 bases). The CDR3 spans 15 residues. Trimming pared 6 bases from V and 0 bases from J, leaving 12 bases between. The covered CDR3 bases are TGTGCCAGCAGCCCCCGAGACAGCTCCTACAATGAG. Its protein is CASSPRDSSYNE. In full, the CDR3 is CASSPRDSSYNEQFF.

A remark on this clone: One end of the junction fails to match germline, which may point to a read error. This sample also contains other DNA sequences that code for the same CDR3. CDR3 loop: CASSTSGAENTIYF. CDR3 DNA (partial): TGTGCCAGCAGCACCTCAGGGGCGGAAAACACA. The chain is built from TRBV7-9 and TRBJ1-3; D might be TRBD1 (6 bases). Sequencing ends 3 residues short of the CDR3 end; the germline J gene provides the rest. CDR3 length equals 14 residues. Germline V CDR1 and CDR2: SEHNR, FQNEAQ (reference sequence).

Concerning this clone itself: The CDR3 goes on 3 residues after the read ends, and that part is filled in from the germline J gene. This chain uses TRBV7-2 with TRBJ1-6; 7 bases map to TRBD1. J gave up 7 bases and V 5 bases, and 8 bases lay outside the gene matches. The germline gives CDR1 SGHTA, CDR2 FQGNSA. The CDR3 loop spans 15 amino acids. This CDR3 is CASSGRQGVNSPLHF. The DNA read from the CDR3 is TGTGCCAGCAGCGGACGACAGGGTGTCAATTCACCC.

Points on this clone: The read halts 3 residues ahead of the CDR3 end, with the missing end drawn from the germline J gene. This rearrangement joins TRBV18 to TRBJ2-2; 7 positions match TRBD1. Germline values: CDR1 KGHSH, CDR2 LQKENI. V was pared by 4 bases and J by 3 bases, with 2 bases of the junction left unmatched. CDR3 length: 14 amino acids. Incomplete CDR3 DNA: TGTGCCAGCTCACTCGGGACAGACACCGGGGAG. It is translated as CASSLGTDTGE. The CDR3 as a whole reads CASSLGTDTGELFF.

Worth noting for this clone: The missing CDR3 end, 3 residues past where the read stops, is filled in from the germline J gene. The chain links TRBV20-1 to TRBJ1-2; D might be TRBD1 (5 bases). This CDR3 has 13 residues. V was pared by 4 bases and J by 6 bases, with 15 bases between. Germline-derived CDR1 and CDR2 are DFQATT and SNEGSKA (reference sequence). CDR3 region: CSAKLGPGDGYTF. Partial CDR3 DNA: TGCAGTGCTAAACTGGGGCCCGGCGATGGC.